These 20 T cell receptor beta chains were all obtained from the same sample, sequenced in a study of OX40 agonist ivuxolimab in advanced cancers. Clones were read by immunoSEQ multiplex PCR, and TCRdb kept only the in-frame ones, dropping some. The table records roughly 79,000 clones, under 95% of them present only once. The sequencing here drew on CD4+ or CD8+ T cells sorted from blood, taken in a trial of the OX40 agonist ivuxolimab. The receptor set was obtained from an adult with an advanced solid tumor such as melanoma, head and neck, liver or kidney cancer.

V and J are TRBV2 and TRBJ2-5; 10 bases align to TRBD1. The CDR3 is made up of 15 amino acids. Trimming cost V 5 bases and J 3 bases; bases outside gene matches: 6. Germline-derived CDR1 and CDR2 are SNHLY and FYNNEI. CDR3 amino acids: CASSLTGQGKETQYF. Here the CDR3 DNA reads TGTGCCAGCAGTCTTACGGGACAGGGGAAAGAGACCCAGTACTTC.

The chain couples TRBV7-5 to TRBJ2-7; the DNA was not compared with TRBD2, the D call given in the table. TRBV7-5 is labeled a pseudogene. This CDR3 spans 23 amino acids. CDR3 region: CARSPRTGGNSGLAILWGYEQYF. Written as DNA, the CDR3 is TGTGCCAGAAGCCCTCGGACAGGGGGGAATTCGGGACTAGCAATATTGTGGGGATACGAGCAGTACTTC.

The rearrangement joins TRBV18 to TRBJ2-2; possibly TRBD1 for D (6 bases). Germline loops: CDR1 KGHSH, CDR2 LQKENI. The CDR3 contains 15 residues. The V and J ends lost 3 bases and 7 bases respectively, with 15 bases between them. Written as DNA, the CDR3 is TGTGCCAGCTCACCTTGGACAGCCGCTGGCGGGGAGCTGTTTTTT. This encodes CASSPWTAAGGELFF.

V usage is TRBV6-5 and J usage is TRBJ2-1, with a weak D call TRBD1 (6 bases). Germline lookup yields CDR1 MNHEY and CDR2 SVGAGI. This CDR3 comprises 13 residues. Trimming cost V 4 bases and J 7 bases, with 11 bases left between them. CDR3 sequence reads: CASSSWQGNEQFF. The CDR3 coding sequence is TGTGCCAGCAGTTCATGGCAGGGGAATGAGCAGTTCTTC.

Here the CDR3 reads CASSYELNYGYTF. The DNA for the CDR3 is TGTGCCAGCAGTTACGAGCTTAACTATGGCTACACCTTC. This chain links TRBV6-5 with TRBJ1-2; no clear D gene. The length of the CDR3 is 13 residues. V was trimmed by 2 bases and J by 1 base, leaving 5 bases between them. Looked up from germline, CDR1 is MNHEY and CDR2 is SVGAGI.

V and J are TRBV9 and TRBJ1-5; 8 nucleotides align to TRBD1. J gave up 1 base and V 3 bases, and 3 bases lay outside the gene matches. This CDR3 is 15 amino acids long. The germline CDR1 and CDR2 sequences are SGDLS and YYNGEE. CDR3 amino acids: CASSGTGQSNQPQHF. The CDR3, as DNA: TGTGCCAGCAGCGGGACAGGGCAGAGCAATCAGCCCCAGCATTTT. The full variable domain, in which reference TRBV9 and TRBJ1-5 provide the parts outside the CDR3, is DSGVTQTPKHLITATGQRVTLRCSPRSGDLSVYWYQQSLDQGLQFLIQYYNGEERAKGNILERFSAQQFPDLHSELNLSSLELGDSALYFCASSGTGQSNQPQHFGDGTRLSIL.

This chain links TRBV11-1 with TRBJ2-3; D possibly corresponds to TRBD1 (5 bases). The V gene's germline CDR1 is SGHAT and CDR2 FQDESV (reference sequence). The CDR3 consists of 15 residues. Trimming pared 1 base from V and 4 bases from J, leaving 12 bases between. CDR3: CASSLEQGRADTQYF. DNA of the CDR3: TGTGCCAGCAGCTTAGAGCAGGGAAGGGCAGATACGCAGTATTTT.

This clone appeared a single time. One junction end disagrees with the germline gene, perhaps due to a read error. This sequence joins TRBV7-7 and TRBJ2-7, with a weak D call TRBD1 (5 bases). The CDR3 spans 16 residues. Germline V gives CDR1 SSHAT, CDR2 FNYEAQ (reference sequence). The CDR3 nucleotides are TGTGCTAGCAGCCCCGGCCCCCAGGGTCCCTCATACGAGCAGTACTTC. Its protein is CASSPGPQGPSYEQYF.

The rearrangement joins TRBV5-1 to TRBJ2-3; D is unresolved. Germline V gene data show CDR1 as SGHRS and CDR2 as YFSETQ. CDR3 length: 16 amino acids. V was pared by 9 bases and J by 0 bases, with 20 bases between. The CDR3 coding sequence is TGCGCCACCAAACGGTGGACGGAGTCTAGCACAGATACGCAGTATTTT. Translated: CATKRWTESSTDTQYF.

This chain joins TRBV19 and TRBJ2-1; D might be TRBD1 (5 bases). Germline V lookup: CDR1 LNHDA, CDR2 SQIVND (reference sequence). The length of the CDR3 is 15 residues. V was shortened by 5 bases and J by 0 bases, with 11 bases between the two germline ends. The CDR3 sequence is CASSLDTNSYNEQFF. In nucleotides, the CDR3 is TGTGCCAGTAGTCTGGACACAAACTCCTACAATGAGCAGTTCTTC.

V and J are TRBV9 and TRBJ2-7, with D unclear. V was clipped by 2 bases and J by 1 base, with 10 bases between them. The CDR3 contains 14 residues. From germline, CDR1 is SGDLS and CDR2 YYNGEE. The CDR3 coding sequence is TGTGCCAGCAGCGTTTTGGGTGCTTCCTACGAGCAGTACTTC. It specifies CASSVLGASYEQYF.

J is TRBJ2-7 and V is TRBV18; 12 nucleotides line up with TRBD2. The germline V gene encodes CDR1 KGHSH and CDR2 LQKENI. CDR3 length: 15 residues. V shed 3 bases and J 0 bases; nucleotides not matched to a gene: 0. The CDR3 protein is CASSPGLAGSYEQYF. CDR3 nucleotide sequence: TGTGCCAGCTCACCGGGACTAGCGGGCTCCTACGAGCAGTACTTC. Complete variable domain (other parts from reference TRBV18 and TRBJ2-7): NAGVMQNPRHLVRRRGQEARLRCSPMKGHSHVYWYRQLPEEGLKFMVYLQKENIIDESGMPKERFSAEFPKEGPSILRIQQVVRGDSAAYFCASSPGLAGSYEQYFGPGTRLTVT.

The gene calls are TRBV2 and TRBJ1-5; 7 bases agree with TRBD1. Germline lookup yields CDR1 SNHLY and CDR2 FYNNEI. The CDR3 extends over 13 amino acids. V dropped 3 bases and J dropped 6; count of bases not matched to a gene: 2. The CDR3 nucleotides read TGTGCCAGCAGTGATACAGGGGTTCAGCCCCAGCATTTT. Translating gives CASSDTGVQPQHF.

The gene calls are TRBV5-6 and TRBJ2-1, with D unresolved. V was cut by 0 bases and J by 4 bases, with 11 bases left in between. This CDR3 is built from 15 residues. Germline lookup yields CDR1 SGHDT and CDR2 YYEEEE. For the CDR3, the DNA is TGTGCCAGCAGCTTGGTGGACGGTATGTACAATGAGCAGTTCTTC. It codes for CASSLVDGMYNEQFF.

This chain joins TRBV5-1 and TRBJ1-4; 7 nucleotides match TRBD1. V gave up 0 bases and J gave up 4 bases; unmatched junction bases: 6. The CDR3 has 16 amino acids. CDR1 is SGHRS and CDR2 is YFSETQ in the germline V gene. CDR3 region: CASSLGSTGLNEKLFF. Here the CDR3 DNA reads TGCGCCAGCAGCTTGGGGTCGACAGGGCTTAATGAAAAACTGTTTTTT.

Concerning this clone itself: The junction does not match germline at one end; this may be a read error. CDR3 in amino acids: CTVRTGELAEAFF. CDR3 sequence (DNA): TGCACCGTTAGGACGGGGGAATTGGCTGAAGCTTTCTTT. This chain uses TRBV29-1 with TRBJ1-1; possibly TRBD1 for D (5 bases). Germline V lookup: CDR1 SQVTM, CDR2 ANQGSEA. This CDR3 contains 13 residues.

This rearrangement joins TRBV7-9 to TRBJ1-2; D is possibly TRBD1 (5 bases). Trimming cost V 4 bases and J 1 base, with 16 bases left between them. Germline CDR1 SEHNR, CDR2 FQNEAQ (reference sequence). CDR3 length: 16 residues. This chain's CDR3 is CASSSYLWTNNYGYTF. CDR3 DNA: TGTGCCAGCAGCTCATACCTTTGGACAAATAACTATGGCTACACCTTC.

For the CDR3, the DNA is TGTGCCAGCAGCGTAGCCGGGGTGCTAGCGTTGGATACGCAGTATTTT. Its translation is CASSVAGVLALDTQYF. The chain joins TRBV9 to TRBJ2-3; possible D gene TRBD2, 6 bases. Trimming took off 0 bases at V and 6 bases at J, with 17 bases between the two ends. The CDR3 is 16 residues long. CDR1 and CDR2 (germline): SGDLS, YYNGEE.

The rearrangement joins TRBV7-6 to TRBJ2-1; D is unclear. Germline V lookup: CDR1 SGHVS, CDR2 FNYEAQ. V was trimmed by 1 base and J by 7 bases, leaving 8 bases between them. This CDR3 is 13 amino acids long. CDR3 amino acids: CASSLVLRNEQFF. Written as DNA, the CDR3 is TGTGCCAGCAGCTTAGTTTTGAGGAATGAGCAGTTCTTC. Filled out from reference TRBV7-6 and TRBJ2-1, the complete variable domain reads GAGVSQSPRYKVTKRGQDVALRCDPISGHVSLYWYRQALGQGPEFLTYFNYEAQQDKSGLPNDRFSAERPEGSISTLTIQRTEQRDSAMYRCASSLVLRNEQFFGPGTRLTVL.

V is TRBV18 and J is TRBJ2-7; D may be TRBD1 or TRBD2 (6 bases each). V lost 1 base and J 4 bases, leaving 11 bases between the germline ends. Germline CDR1 KGHSH, CDR2 LQKENI. This CDR3 comprises 14 residues. In nucleotides, the CDR3 is TGTGCCAGCTCACCACGGGGGGCCGGGTACGAGCAGTACTTC. Translating gives CASSPRGAGYEQYF.